Listed below are T cell receptor beta chains from one sample, sequenced in a study of T cell changes during pregnancy in multiple sclerosis. The table came from immunoSEQ multiplex PCR; TCRdb's copy has only in-frame clones and leaves some out. The sample lists 35,000 or so clones; roughly 93% were seen once. Sequenced material: peripheral blood, taken in the second trimester of pregnancy. These receptors were collected from a female donor in good health, enrolled as a control in a pregnancy study. CDR3s include the opening cysteine and the closing phenylalanine or tryptophan. The D gene is left open where the match is weak. A row's size may be missing; if present it is once, few, many or a size class.

d_call	j_call	v_call	clone_size	cdr3_aa	cdr3_nt
NA	TRBJ1-2	TRBV6-1	NA	CASSEASARRSYGYTF	TGTGCCAGCAGTGAAGCTTCGGCGAGGAGGTCCTATGGCTACACCTTC
TRBD1	TRBJ1-5	TRBV6-1	NA	CASSEAGQPIAQHF	TGTGCCAGCAGTGAAGCGGGACAGCCCATAGCCCAGCATTTT
NA	TRBJ1-5	TRBV6-6	NA	CASSYSKARSNQPQHF	TGTGCCAGCAGTTACTCGAAGGCGAGGAGCAATCAGCCCCAGCATTTT
TRBD1	TRBJ1-3	TRBV7-6	NA	CASSSSGTVSGNTIYF	TGTGCCAGCAGCTCCTCCGGGACAGTCTCTGGAAACACCATATATTTT
NA	TRBJ2-7	TRBV7-7	once	CASSQGGLGGYEQYF	TGTGCTAGCAGCCAGGGGGGACTAGGAGGCTACGAGCAGTACTTC
NA	TRBJ2-2	TRBV5-1	NA	CASSISGSGELFF	TGCGCCAGCAGCATAAGCGGGTCCGGGGAGCTGTTTTTT
TRBD1	TRBJ1-4	TRBV6-1	NA	CASSTGGGNEKLFF	TGTGCCAGCAGTACAGGGGGCGGGAATGAAAAACTGTTTTTT
TRBD2	TRBJ2-3	TRBV5-4	NA	CASSLVVAGGTDTQYF	TGTGCCAGCAGCTTGGTGGTAGCGGGGGGAACAGATACGCAGTATTTT
NA	TRBJ2-7	TRBV5-8	NA	CASGRDTSSYEQYF	TGTGCCAGCGGCCGGGACACCTCCTCCTACGAGCAGTACTTC
TRBD2	TRBJ2-2	TRBV6-1	NA	CASIIAGEYGELFF	TGTGCCAGCATTATAGCGGGAGAATACGGGGAGCTGTTTTTT
TRBD2	TRBJ2-3	TRBV4-3	NA	CASSQVWDSGGVGDTQYF	TGCGCCAGCAGCCAAGTCTGGGATAGCGGGGGCGTAGGAGATACGCAGTATTTT
TRBD1	TRBJ2-7	TRBV6-6	once	CATGVGDSPYEQYF	TGTGCCACCGGGGTAGGGGACAGTCCCTACGAGCAGTACTTC
TRBD2	TRBJ2-3	TRBV6-1	few	CASSEASGSPDTQYF	TGTGCCAGCAGTGAAGCTAGCGGGAGCCCAGATACGCAGTATTTT
NA	TRBJ2-7	TRBV5-5	NA	CASSPSIMAGSVYEQYF	TGTGCCAGCAGCCCTTCCATAATGGCGGGGAGTGTCTACGAGCAGTACTTC
NA	TRBJ2-7	TRBV5-6	NA	CASSLSAGRVDEQYF	TGTGCCAGCAGCTTGAGTGCAGGGCGCGTGGACGAGCAGTACTTC
TRBD1	TRBJ2-7	TRBV18	NA	CASSPKAGQAGEQYF	TGTGCCAGCTCACCAAAGGCAGGACAGGCGGGCGAGCAGTACTTC
TRBD1	TRBJ2-7	TRBV14	NA	CAAGTDNAYEQYF	TGTGCCGCCGGGACAGATAACGCCTACGAGCAGTACTTC
TRBD2	TRBJ2-1	TRBV2	NA	CASKLAGGYNEQFF	TGTGCCAGCAAACTAGCGGGGGGTTACAATGAGCAGTTCTTC
TRBD2	TRBJ2-2	TRBV4-2	NA	CASSQAGVVAGGWGAELFF	TGTGCCAGCAGCCAAGCGGGCGTGGTAGCGGGGGGGTGGGGCGCGGAGCTGTTTTTT
NA	TRBJ2-7	TRBV5-1	once	CASSLTETYEQYF	TGCGCCAGCAGCTTGACGGAGACCTACGAGCAGTACTTC
NA	TRBJ1-2	TRBV7-2	NA	CASSFSGGDYGYTF	TGTGCCAGCAGCTTCTCCGGGGGAGACTATGGCTACACCTTC
NA	TRBJ2-7	TRBV29-1	NA	CSVSPGAVPYEQYF	TGCAGCGTTTCCCCAGGGGCTGTCCCCTACGAGCAGTACTTC
TRBD1	TRBJ2-4	TRBV10-2	NA	CASSEQGAGNIQYF	TGCGCCAGCAGCGAACAGGGGGCAGGAAACATTCAGTACTTC
TRBD1	TRBJ1-5	TRBV2	NA	CASRGDRGSNQPQHF	TGTGCCAGCAGGGGGGACAGGGGATCCAATCAGCCCCAGCATTTT
TRBD1	TRBJ2-2	TRBV5-1	once	CASRTGQGTGELFF	TGCGCCAGCAGGACTGGACAGGGCACCGGGGAGCTGTTTTTT
TRBD2	TRBJ2-3	TRBV7-8	NA	CASTRLAGTEDTQYF	TGTGCCAGCACCAGACTAGCGGGAACGGAAGATACGCAGTATTTT
NA	TRBJ2-5	TRBV7-9	NA	CASSVSGFQETQYF	TGTGCCAGCAGCGTTTCAGGGTTCCAAGAGACCCAGTACTTC
TRBD2	TRBJ2-1	TRBV28	NA	CASSTLTGGTRLAGMPTYNEQFF	TGTGCCAGCAGTACCCTGACAGGGGGTACTAGACTAGCGGGGATGCCTACCTACAATGAGCAGTTCTTC
NA	TRBJ1-5	TRBV4-3	NA	CASSQDNGGRNQPQHF	TGCGCCAGCAGCCAAGATAACGGCGGGCGGAATCAGCCCCAGCATTTT
TRBD1	TRBJ2-7	TRBV5-5	NA	CASSLSLGQGALDEQYF	TGTGCCAGCAGCTTGAGTCTCGGACAGGGGGCTTTGGACGAGCAGTACTTC
TRBD1	TRBJ2-7	TRBV5-1	NA	CASSLGDRGSSPYEQYF	TGCGCCAGCAGCTTGGGCGACAGGGGAAGCAGCCCCTACGAGCAGTACTTC
TRBD2	TRBJ2-1	TRBV11-2	NA	CASSREASSYNEQFF	TGTGCCAGCAGCCGGGAGGCTAGCTCCTACAATGAGCAGTTCTTC
TRBD2	TRBJ2-7	TRBV7-9	NA	CASSSGLAGPYEQYF	TGTGCCAGCAGCTCCGGTCTAGCGGGACCCTACGAGCAGTACTTC
NA	TRBJ2-3	TRBV10-2	NA	CASSFRDPPDTQYF	TGCGCCAGCAGTTTCAGGGATCCCCCAGATACGCAGTATTTT
TRBD1	TRBJ2-7	TRBV2	NA	CASRDRGFYEQYF	TGTGCCAGCAGGGACAGGGGGTTCTACGAGCAGTACTTC
TRBD1	TRBJ1-2	TRBV28	NA	CASSLFTGNRGGGYTF	TGTGCCAGCAGTTTATTTACGGGGAACAGGGGAGGTGGCTACACCTTC
TRBD1	TRBJ1-1	TRBV28	once	CASDRELRTEAFF	TGTGCCAGCGACAGGGAATTAAGGACTGAAGCTTTCTTT
TRBD1	TRBJ1-2	TRBV7-3	NA	CASSLTGQGAHNYGYTF	TGTGCCAGCAGCTTAACGGGACAGGGGGCACATAACTATGGCTACACCTTC
NA	TRBJ2-3	TRBV28	NA	CASLNGITDTQYF	TGTGCCAGCTTAAACGGGATCACAGATACGCAGTATTTT
NA	TRBJ1-6	TRBV5-4	NA	CASSLAQGNNSPLHF	TGTGCCAGCAGCTTGGCGCAGGGTAATAATTCACCCCTCCACTTT
TRBD2	TRBJ2-7	TRBV9	NA	CASSEGTSGMATLYEQYF	TGTGCCAGCAGCGAGGGGACTAGCGGGATGGCCACACTGTACGAGCAGTACTTC
TRBD2	TRBJ2-7	TRBV27	NA	CASSLAGVGYEQYF	TGTGCCAGCAGCCTAGCGGGAGTTGGCTACGAGCAGTACTTC
NA	TRBJ2-2	TRBV5-1	NA	CASSSGAGELFF	TGCGCCAGCAGCTCGGGGGCCGGGGAGCTGTTTTTT
TRBD1	TRBJ1-1	TRBV4-1	once	CASSHRSQGATGVEAFF	TGCGCCAGCAGCCACCGTAGCCAGGGGGCGACAGGTGTTGAAGCTTTCTTT
NA	TRBJ1-2	TRBV2	NA	CASRMTGSNYGYTF	TGTGCCAGCAGGATGACAGGATCCAACTATGGCTACACCTTC
TRBD1	TRBJ1-1	TRBV7-2	once	CASSYPPDRQNTEAFF	TGTGCCAGCAGCTACCCCCCGGACAGGCAGAACACTGAAGCTTTCTTT
TRBD2	TRBJ2-3	TRBV5-1	NA	CASRNPEREADTQYF	TGCGCCAGCCGGAACCCGGAGCGGGAGGCGGATACGCAGTATTTT
NA	TRBJ1-2	TRBV19	NA	CAAGPFGYTF	TGTGCCGCGGGTCCCTTTGGCTACACCTTC
NA	TRBJ2-7	TRBV12-2	NA	CASRLKRSGQGAYEQYF	TGTGCAAGTCGCTTAAAGAGGTCGGGACAGGGGGCCTACGAGCAGTACTTC
TRBD1	TRBJ1-2	TRBV10-3	NA	CAGRDRSNYGYTF	TGTGCCGGCCGGGACAGGTCTAACTATGGCTACACCTTC
NA	TRBJ2-3	TRBV14	once	CASSQDRQGGTDTQYF	TGTGCCAGCAGCCAAGATCGGCAGGGTGGGACAGATACGCAGTATTTT
NA	TRBJ1-1	TRBV19	once	CASSMIGRGLTEAFF	TGTGCCAGTAGTATGATCGGCAGGGGTTTGACTGAAGCTTTCTTT
NA	TRBJ2-1	TRBV6-4	NA	CASSGGDYNEQFF	TGTGCCAGCAGTGGGGGAGATTACAATGAGCAGTTCTTC
TRBD1	TRBJ1-3	TRBV11-2	NA	CASSFGTGNSYGNTIYF	TGTGCCAGCAGCTTCGGGACAGGGAATTCCTATGGAAACACCATATATTTT
NA	TRBJ1-5	TRBV27	NA	CASSLSRGGNQPQHF	TGTGCCAGCAGTTTATCCAGGGGTGGGAATCAGCCCCAGCATTTT